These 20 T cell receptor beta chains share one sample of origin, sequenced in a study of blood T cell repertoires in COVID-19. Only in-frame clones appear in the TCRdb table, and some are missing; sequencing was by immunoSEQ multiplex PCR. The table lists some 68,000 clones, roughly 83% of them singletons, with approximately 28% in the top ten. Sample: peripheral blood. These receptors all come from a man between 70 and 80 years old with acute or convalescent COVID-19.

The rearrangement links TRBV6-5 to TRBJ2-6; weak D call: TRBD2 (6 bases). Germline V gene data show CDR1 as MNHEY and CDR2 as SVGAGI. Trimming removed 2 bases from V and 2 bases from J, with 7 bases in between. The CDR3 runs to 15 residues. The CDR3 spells CASSYGGPGANVLTF. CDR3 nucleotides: TGTGCCAGCAGTTACGGAGGGCCTGGGGCCAACGTCCTGACTTTC.

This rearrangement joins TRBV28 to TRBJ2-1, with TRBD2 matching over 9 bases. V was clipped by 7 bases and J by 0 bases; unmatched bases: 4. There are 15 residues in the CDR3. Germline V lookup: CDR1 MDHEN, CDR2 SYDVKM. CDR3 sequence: CASNPSGDSYNEQFF. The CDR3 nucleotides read TGTGCCAGCAACCCTAGCGGGGACTCCTACAATGAGCAGTTCTTC.

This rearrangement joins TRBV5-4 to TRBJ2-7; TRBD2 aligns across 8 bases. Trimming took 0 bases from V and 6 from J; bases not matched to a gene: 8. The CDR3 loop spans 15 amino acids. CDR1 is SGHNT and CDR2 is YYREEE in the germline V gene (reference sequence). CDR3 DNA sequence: TGTGCCAGCAGCTTGGGGGCAGGACTAGCAGCCGAGCAGTACTTC. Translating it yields CASSLGAGLAAEQYF.

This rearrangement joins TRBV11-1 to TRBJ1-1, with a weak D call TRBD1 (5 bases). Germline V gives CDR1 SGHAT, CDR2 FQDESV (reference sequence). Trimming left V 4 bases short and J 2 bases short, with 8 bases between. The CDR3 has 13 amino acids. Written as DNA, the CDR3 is TGTGCCAGCAGCTCACAGGTTAACACTGAAGCTTTCTTT. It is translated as CASSSQVNTEAFF. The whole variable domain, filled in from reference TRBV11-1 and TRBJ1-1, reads EAEVAQSPRYKITEKSQAVAFWCDPISGHATLYWYRQILGQGPELLVQFQDESVVDDSQLPKDRFSAERLKGVDSTLKIQPAELGDSAMYLCASSSQVNTEAFFGQGTRLTVV.

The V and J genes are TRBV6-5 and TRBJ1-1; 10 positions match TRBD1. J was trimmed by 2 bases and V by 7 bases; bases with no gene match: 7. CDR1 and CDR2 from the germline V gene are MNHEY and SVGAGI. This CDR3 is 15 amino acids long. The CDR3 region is CASTSTGGVNTEAFF. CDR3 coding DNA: TGTGCCAGCACCTCGACAGGGGGCGTTAACACTGAAGCTTTCTTT.

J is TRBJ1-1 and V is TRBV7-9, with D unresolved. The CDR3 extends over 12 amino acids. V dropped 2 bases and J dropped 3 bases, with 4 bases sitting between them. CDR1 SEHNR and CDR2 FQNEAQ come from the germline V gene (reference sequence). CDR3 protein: CASSLRDTEAFF. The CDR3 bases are TGTGCCAGCAGCTTAAGAGACACTGAAGCTTTCTTT.

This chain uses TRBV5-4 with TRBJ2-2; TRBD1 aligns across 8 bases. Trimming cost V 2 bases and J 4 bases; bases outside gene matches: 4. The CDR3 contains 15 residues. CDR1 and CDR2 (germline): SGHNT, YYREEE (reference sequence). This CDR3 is CASSLDRGPTGELFF. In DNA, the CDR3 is TGTGCCAGCAGCTTAGACAGGGGCCCCACCGGGGAGCTGTTTTTT.

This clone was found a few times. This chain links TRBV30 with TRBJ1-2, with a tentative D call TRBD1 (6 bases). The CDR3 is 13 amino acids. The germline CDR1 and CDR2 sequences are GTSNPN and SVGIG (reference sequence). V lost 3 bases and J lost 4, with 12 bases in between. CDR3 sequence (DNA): TGTGCCTGGAGGAGGACAGCACCCTATGGCTACACCTTC. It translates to CAWRRTAPYGYTF.

The CDR3 nucleotides are TGTGCCAGCAGCGTAGCGTATACCGGCTACGAGCAGTACTTC. It specifies CASSVAYTGYEQYF. The rearrangement links TRBV9 to TRBJ2-7; D not certain. Trimming cost V 0 bases and J 3 bases, with 10 bases left between them. The CDR3 runs to 14 residues. In germline, CDR1 is SGDLS, CDR2 YYNGEE. Supplemented by reference TRBV9 and TRBJ2-7, the full variable domain reads DSGVTQTPKHLITATGQRVTLRCSPRSGDLSVYWYQQSLDQGLQFLIQYYNGEERAKGNILERFSAQQFPDLHSELNLSSLELGDSALYFCASSVAYTGYEQYFGPGTRLTVT.

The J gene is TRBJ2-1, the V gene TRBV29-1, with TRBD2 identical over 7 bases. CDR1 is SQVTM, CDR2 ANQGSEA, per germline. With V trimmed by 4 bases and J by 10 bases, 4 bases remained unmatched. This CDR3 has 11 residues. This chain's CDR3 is CSVVSSGEQFF. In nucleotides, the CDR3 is TGCAGCGTTGTAAGTAGCGGGGAGCAGTTCTTC.

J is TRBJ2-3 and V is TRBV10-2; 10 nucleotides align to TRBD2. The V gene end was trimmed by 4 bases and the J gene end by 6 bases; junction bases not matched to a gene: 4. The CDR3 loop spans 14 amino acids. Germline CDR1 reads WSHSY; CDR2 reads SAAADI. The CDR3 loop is CASSASGSVDTQYF. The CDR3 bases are TGCGCCAGCAGTGCTAGCGGGAGTGTGGATACGCAGTATTTT.

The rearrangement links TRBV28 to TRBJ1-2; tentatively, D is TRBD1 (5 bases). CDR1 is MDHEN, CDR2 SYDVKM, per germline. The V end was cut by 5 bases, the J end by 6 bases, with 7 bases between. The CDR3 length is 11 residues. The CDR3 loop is CASSRTNGYTF. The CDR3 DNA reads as TGTGCCAGCAGTCGGACAAATGGCTACACCTTC.

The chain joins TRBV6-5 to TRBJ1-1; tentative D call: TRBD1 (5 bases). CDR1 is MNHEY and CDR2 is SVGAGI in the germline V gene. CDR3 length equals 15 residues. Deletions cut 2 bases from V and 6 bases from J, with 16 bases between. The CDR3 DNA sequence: TGTGCCAGCAGTTACGATCTGCAGGGTCGATCTGAAGCTTTCTTT. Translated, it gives CASSYDLQGRSEAFF.

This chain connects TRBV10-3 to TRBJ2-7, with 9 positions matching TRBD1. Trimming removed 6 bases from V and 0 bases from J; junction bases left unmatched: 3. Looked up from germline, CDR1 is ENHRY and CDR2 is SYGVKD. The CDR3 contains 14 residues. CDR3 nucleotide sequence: TGTGCCATCAGGGGGGACAGGGACTCCTACGAGCAGTACTTC. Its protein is CAIRGDRDSYEQYF.

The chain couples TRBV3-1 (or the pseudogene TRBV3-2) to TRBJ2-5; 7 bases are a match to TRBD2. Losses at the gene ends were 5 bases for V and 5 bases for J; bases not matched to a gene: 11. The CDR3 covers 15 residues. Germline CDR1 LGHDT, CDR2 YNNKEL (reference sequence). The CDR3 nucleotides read TGTGCCAGCAGCACCCTCTCCGGGCGGGGGGAGACCCAGTACTTC. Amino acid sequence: CASSTLSGRGETQYF.

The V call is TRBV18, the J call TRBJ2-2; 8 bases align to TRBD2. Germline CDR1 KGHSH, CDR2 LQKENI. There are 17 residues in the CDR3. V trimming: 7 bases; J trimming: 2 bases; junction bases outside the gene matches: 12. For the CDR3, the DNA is TGTGCCAGCTTTACGGAAACTAGCGGATTAAACACCGGGGAGCTGTTTTTT. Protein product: CASFTETSGLNTGELFF.

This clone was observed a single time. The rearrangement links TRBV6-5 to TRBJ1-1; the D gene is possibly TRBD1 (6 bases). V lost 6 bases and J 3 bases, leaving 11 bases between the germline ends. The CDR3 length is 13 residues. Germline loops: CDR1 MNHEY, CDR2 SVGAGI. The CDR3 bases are TGTGCCAGCAGACCGCAGGGGTACACTGAAGCTTTCTTT. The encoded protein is CASRPQGYTEAFF.

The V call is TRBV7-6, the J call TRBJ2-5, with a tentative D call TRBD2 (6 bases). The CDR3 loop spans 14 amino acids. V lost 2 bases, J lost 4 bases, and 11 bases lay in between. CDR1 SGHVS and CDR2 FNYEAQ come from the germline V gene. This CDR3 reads CASSLSGVGETQYF. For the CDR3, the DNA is TGTGCCAGCAGCTTATCGGGGGTAGGAGAGACCCAGTACTTC.

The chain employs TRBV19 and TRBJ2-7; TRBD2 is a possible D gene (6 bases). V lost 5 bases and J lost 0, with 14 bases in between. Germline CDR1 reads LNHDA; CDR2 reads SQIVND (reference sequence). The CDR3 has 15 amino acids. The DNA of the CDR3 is TGTGCCAGTAGTTCGGTGGCGGGGCCCTCCTACGAGCAGTACTTC. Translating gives CASSSVAGPSYEQYF.

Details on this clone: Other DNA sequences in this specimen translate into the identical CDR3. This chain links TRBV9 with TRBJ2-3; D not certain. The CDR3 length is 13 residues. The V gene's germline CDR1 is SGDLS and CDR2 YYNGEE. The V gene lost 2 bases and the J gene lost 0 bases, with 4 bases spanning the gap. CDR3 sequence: CASSVTSTDTQYF. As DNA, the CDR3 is TGTGCCAGCAGCGTTACTAGCACAGATACGCAGTATTTT.